This TCR beta chain emerged from a study of post-analysis software for immune sequencing data. Study-wide points: Patients had higher frequencies than controls of about 5 TRBV segments, including TRBV5-6, TRBV5-1 and TRBV20-1.

This CDR3 is 17 amino acids long. V was pared by 0 bases and J by 0 bases, with 14 bases between. Germline V lookup: CDR1 SGHTA, CDR2 FQGNSA. Tagging with unique molecular identifiers was a feature of the TCR beta cDNA libraries. Once roughly 0.85 to 11 million T cells were used, roughly 490,000 cDNA molecules resulted. One entry per CDR3 protein results from TCRdb running MiXCR on the PCR reads. Of over 250,000 distinct CDR3 sequences listed, 35% to 40% are singletons. This clonotype was detected ten times or more. Its antigen is not identified. The receptor was derived from a girl aged 10 to 17 with multiple sclerosis. Input material: blood. The gene calls are TRBV7-2 and TRBJ2-5; tentative D call: TRBD2 (6 bases). The CDR3 protein is CASSLAPSGGYQETQYF. The CDR3 region has the DNA TGTGCCAGCAGCTTAGCGCCAAGCGGAGGGTACCAAGAGACCCAGTACTTC.